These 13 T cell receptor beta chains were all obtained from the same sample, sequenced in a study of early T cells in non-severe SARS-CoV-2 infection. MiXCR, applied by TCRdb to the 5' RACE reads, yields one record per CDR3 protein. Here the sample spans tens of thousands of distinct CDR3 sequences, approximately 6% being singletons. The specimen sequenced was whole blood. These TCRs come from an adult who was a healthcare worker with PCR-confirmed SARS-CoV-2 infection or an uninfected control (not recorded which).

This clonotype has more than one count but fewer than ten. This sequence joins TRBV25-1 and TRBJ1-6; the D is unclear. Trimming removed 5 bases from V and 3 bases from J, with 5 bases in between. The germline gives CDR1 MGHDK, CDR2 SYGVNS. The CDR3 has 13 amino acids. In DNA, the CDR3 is TGTGCCAGCAGTCACAGCTATAATTCACCCCTCCACTTT. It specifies CASSHSYNSPLHF. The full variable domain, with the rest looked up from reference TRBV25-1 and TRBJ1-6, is EADIYQTPRYLVIGTGKKITLECSQTMGHDKMYWYQQDPGMELHLIHYSYGVNSTEKGDLSSESTVSRIRTEHFPLTLESARPSHTSQYLCASSHSYNSPLHFGNGTRLTVT.

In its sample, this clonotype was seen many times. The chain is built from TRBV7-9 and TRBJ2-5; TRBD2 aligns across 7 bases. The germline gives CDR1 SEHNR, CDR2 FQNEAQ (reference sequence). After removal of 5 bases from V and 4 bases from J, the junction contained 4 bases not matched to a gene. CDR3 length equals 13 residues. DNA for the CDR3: TGTGCCAGCAGCACCGGGGGGACAGAGACCCAGTACTTC. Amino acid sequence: CASSTGGTETQYF.

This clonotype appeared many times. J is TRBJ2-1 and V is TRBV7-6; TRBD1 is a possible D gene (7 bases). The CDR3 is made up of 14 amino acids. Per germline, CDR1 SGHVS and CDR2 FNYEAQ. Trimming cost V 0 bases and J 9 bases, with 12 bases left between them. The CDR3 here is CASSLASQGGEQFF. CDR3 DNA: TGTGCCAGCAGCTTAGCGAGCCAGGGGGGTGAGCAGTTCTTC.

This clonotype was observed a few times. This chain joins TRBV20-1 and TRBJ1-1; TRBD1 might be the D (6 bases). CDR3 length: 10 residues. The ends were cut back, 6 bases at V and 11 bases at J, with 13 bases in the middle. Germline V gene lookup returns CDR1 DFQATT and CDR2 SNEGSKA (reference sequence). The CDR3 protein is CSAQGQWAFF. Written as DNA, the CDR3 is TGCAGTGCCCAGGGACAATGGGCTTTCTTT.

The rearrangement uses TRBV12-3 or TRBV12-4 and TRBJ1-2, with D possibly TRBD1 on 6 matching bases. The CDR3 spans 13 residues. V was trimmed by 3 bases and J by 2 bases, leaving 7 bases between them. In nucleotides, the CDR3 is TGTGCCAGCAGTTTTCAGGGGAACTATGGCTACACCTTC. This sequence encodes CASSFQGNYGYTF.

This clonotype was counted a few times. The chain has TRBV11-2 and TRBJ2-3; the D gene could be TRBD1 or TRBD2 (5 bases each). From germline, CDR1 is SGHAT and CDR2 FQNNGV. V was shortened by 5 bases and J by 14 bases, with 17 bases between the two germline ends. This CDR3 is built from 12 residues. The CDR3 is CASSKDRDRMYF. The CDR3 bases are TGTGCCAGCAGCAAAGACCGGGACCGAATGTATTTT.

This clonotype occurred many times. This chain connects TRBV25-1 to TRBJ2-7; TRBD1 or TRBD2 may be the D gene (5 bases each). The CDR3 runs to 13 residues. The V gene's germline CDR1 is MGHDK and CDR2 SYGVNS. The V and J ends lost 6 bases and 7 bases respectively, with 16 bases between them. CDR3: CASRHGTAQEQYF. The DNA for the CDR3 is TGTGCCAGCAGACACGGGACCGCCCAAGAGCAGTACTTC.

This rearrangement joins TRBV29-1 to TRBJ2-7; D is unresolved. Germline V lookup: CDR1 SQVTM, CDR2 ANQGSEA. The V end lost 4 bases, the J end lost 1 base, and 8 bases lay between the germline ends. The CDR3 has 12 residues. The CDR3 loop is CSVAVGSYEQYF. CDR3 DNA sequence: TGCAGCGTTGCTGTCGGTTCCTACGAGCAGTACTTC.

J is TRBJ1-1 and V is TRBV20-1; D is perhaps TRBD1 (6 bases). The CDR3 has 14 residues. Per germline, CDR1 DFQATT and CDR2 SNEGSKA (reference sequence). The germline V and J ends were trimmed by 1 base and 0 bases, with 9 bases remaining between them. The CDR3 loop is CSARGQALNTEAFF. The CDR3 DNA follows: TGCAGTGCTAGAGGACAGGCCCTGAACACTGAAGCTTTCTTT.

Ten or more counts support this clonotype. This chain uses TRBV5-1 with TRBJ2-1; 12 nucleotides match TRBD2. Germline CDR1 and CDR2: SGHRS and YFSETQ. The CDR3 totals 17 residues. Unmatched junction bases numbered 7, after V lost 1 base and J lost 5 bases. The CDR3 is CASSLSRLAGANNEQFF. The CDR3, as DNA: TGCGCCAGCAGCTTGTCCCGACTAGCGGGGGCCAACAATGAGCAGTTCTTC.

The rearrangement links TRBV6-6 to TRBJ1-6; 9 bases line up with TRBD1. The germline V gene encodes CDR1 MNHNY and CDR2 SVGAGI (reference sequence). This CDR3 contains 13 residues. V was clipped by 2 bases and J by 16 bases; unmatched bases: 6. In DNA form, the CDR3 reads TGTGCCAGCAGTTACCCGGGACAGGGAAAACTCCACTTT. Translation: CASSYPGQGKLHF.

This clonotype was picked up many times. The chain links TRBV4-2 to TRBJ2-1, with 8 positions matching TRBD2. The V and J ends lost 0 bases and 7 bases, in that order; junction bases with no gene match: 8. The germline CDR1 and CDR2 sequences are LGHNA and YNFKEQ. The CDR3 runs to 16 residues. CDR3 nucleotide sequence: TGTGCCAGCAGCCAAGAGGGAGGCGGGGGGCTAAATGAGCAGTTCTTC. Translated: CASSQEGGGGLNEQFF.

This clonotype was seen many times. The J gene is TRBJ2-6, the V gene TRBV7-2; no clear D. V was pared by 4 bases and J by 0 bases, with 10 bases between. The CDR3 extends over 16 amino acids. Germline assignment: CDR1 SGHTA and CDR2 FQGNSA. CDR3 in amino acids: CASSSGPNSGANVLTF. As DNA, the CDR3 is TGTGCCAGCAGCTCCGGGCCTAACTCTGGGGCCAACGTCCTGACTTTC.